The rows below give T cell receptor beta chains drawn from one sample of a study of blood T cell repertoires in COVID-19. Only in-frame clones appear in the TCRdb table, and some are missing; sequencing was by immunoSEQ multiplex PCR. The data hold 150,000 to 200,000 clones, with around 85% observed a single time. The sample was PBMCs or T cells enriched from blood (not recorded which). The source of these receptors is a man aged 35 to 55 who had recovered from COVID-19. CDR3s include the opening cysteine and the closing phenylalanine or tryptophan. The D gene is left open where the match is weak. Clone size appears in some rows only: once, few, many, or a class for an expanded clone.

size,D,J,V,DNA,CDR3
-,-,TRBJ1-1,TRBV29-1,TGCAGCGTTGAAGGGGCTACTGAAGCTTTCTTT,CSVEGATEAFF
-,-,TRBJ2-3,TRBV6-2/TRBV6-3,TGTGCCAGCAGTTACTCCAGCAGGAGGAACACAGATACGCAGTATTTT,CASSYSSRRNTDTQYF
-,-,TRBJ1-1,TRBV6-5,TGTGCCAGCCGGCCGAACAGGGAGAACACTGAAGCTTTCTTT,CASRPNRENTEAFF
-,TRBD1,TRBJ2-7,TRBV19,TGTGCCAGTAGTAAGACACAGGGGGCGGAGAGTTGCTTC,CASSKTQGAESCF
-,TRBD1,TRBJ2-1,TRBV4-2,TGTGCCAGCAGCCAGAGACAGGGTTCCAATGAGCAGTTCTTC,CASSQRQGSNEQFF
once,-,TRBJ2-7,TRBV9,TGTGCCAGCAGCACAGAAGCCAGGGACGAGCAGTACTTC,CASSTEARDEQYF
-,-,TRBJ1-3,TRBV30,TGTGCCTGGAGTGTAACAGGCTCTGGAAACACCATATATTTT,CAWSVTGSGNTIYF
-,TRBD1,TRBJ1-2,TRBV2,TGTGCCAGCAGTGCGGAGGGGGCAGGTCTCTATGGCTACACCTTC,CASSAEGAGLYGYTF
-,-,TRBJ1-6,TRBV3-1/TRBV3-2,TGTGCCAGCAGCCAAGATTGGGGGGGATCTGCTTCACCCCTCCACTTT,CASSQDWGGSASPLHF
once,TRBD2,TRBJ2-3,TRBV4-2,TGTGCCAGCAGCCAAGTCGGAGCGGGGACTTACACAGATACGCAGTATTTT,CASSQVGAGTYTDTQYF
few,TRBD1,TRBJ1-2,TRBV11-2,TGTGCCAGCAGCCGAATAGTACAGGGGGCGGAAGGCTACACCTTC,CASSRIVQGAEGYTF
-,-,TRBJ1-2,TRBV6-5,TGTGCCAGCAGTTACTCGAAAACTCTGCGATATGGCTACACCTTC,CASSYSKTLRYGYTF
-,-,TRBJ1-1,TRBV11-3,TGTGCCAGCAGCGAACCACAGGGTCGGTACACTGAAGCTTTCTTT,CASSEPQGRYTEAFF